Following are 32 T cell receptor beta chains from one sample sequenced in a study of T cells in Graves' hyperthyroidism and ophthalmopathy. Amplified TCR beta CDR3 regions derived from RNA transcripts. HTBI primers drove first-round RT-PCR of the TCR CDR3. TCRdb re-analysed the multiplex PCR reads in MiXCR, keeping a single row per CDR3 protein. Of around 350,000 distinct CDR3 sequences listed, 13% to 15% are singletons. The specimen was blood. The receptors shown here come from a young woman with Graves' ophthalmopathy.

This clonotype showed up many times. The chain combines TRBV4-2 with TRBJ2-3; D not certain. The V end lost 2 bases, the J end lost 4 bases, and 10 bases lay between the germline ends. Germline V gene lookup returns CDR1 LGHNA and CDR2 YNFKEQ. The CDR3 totals 14 residues. The CDR3, as DNA: TGTGCCAGCAGCCAATCCTTGAGCGCAGATACGCAGTATTTT. As protein: CASSQSLSADTQYF.

This clonotype has a count of ten or more. This chain uses TRBV2 with TRBJ1-6; TRBD1 matches 7 bases. Germline CDR1 and CDR2: SNHLY and FYNNEI. The CDR3 is made up of 14 amino acids. V gave up 1 base and J gave up 13 bases; unmatched junction bases: 7. CDR3 sequence: CASSEGTGLAPLHF. The CDR3 DNA sequence: TGTGCCAGCAGTGAAGGGACAGGACTTGCGCCCCTCCACTTT.

This clonotype showed up many times. V usage is TRBV12-3 or TRBV12-4 and J usage is TRBJ2-1; 8 nucleotides align to TRBD1. The CDR3 length is 15 residues. Trimming at V came to 1 base and at J to 15 bases, leaving 14 bases not matched to a gene. The CDR3 here is CASSLEMGQEPGRFF. CDR3 coding DNA: TGTGCCAGCAGTTTAGAGATGGGACAGGAGCCGGGGAGGTTCTTC.

In its sample, this clonotype was seen a few times. The chain carries TRBV9 and TRBJ2-7; D gene unclear. This CDR3 comprises 16 residues. V gave up 0 bases and J gave up 2 bases, with 15 bases separating them. The germline V gene has CDR1 SGDLS and CDR2 YYNGEE. This chain's CDR3 is CASSVGPELRTYEQYF. The CDR3 nucleotides read TGTGCCAGCAGCGTAGGTCCAGAATTACGAACCTACGAGCAGTACTTC.

This clonotype was observed at least ten times. For the CDR3, the DNA is TGTGCCAGCAGCTTAGGTTTTGGTGAGCCCCAGCATTTT. Residues: CASSLGFGEPQHF. This chain uses TRBV7-2 with TRBJ1-5; D unclear. The ends were cut back, 1 base at V and 8 bases at J, with 9 bases in the middle. CDR1 and CDR2 (germline): SGHTA, FQGNSA. There are 13 residues in the CDR3. Looking up the rest from reference TRBV7-2 and TRBJ1-5 gives the full variable domain: GAGVSQSPSNKVTEKGKDVELRCDPISGHTALYWYRQSLGQGLEFLIYFQGNSAPDKSGLPSDRFSAERTGGSVSTLTIQRTQQEDSAVYLCASSLGFGEPQHFGDGTRLSIL.

The sample holds many counts of this clonotype. The V and J genes are TRBV11-2 and TRBJ2-1; D not certain. The CDR3 has 14 amino acids. Germline CDR1 SGHAT, CDR2 FQNNGV. Between the trimmed V and J ends, which lost 5 bases and 8 bases, there was a span of 16 bases. The CDR3 nucleotides are TGTGCCAGCAGCCTTTTGCTCCAGCACTATGAGCAGTTCTTC. The encoded protein is CASSLLLQHYEQFF.

At least ten counts were recorded for this clonotype. The CDR3 loop is CASRGQGGIPYEQYF. The CDR3, as DNA: TGTGCCAGCAGGGGGCAGGGAGGGATCCCCTACGAGCAGTACTTC. The chain couples TRBV27 to TRBJ2-7, with TRBD2 identical over 7 bases. Looked up from germline, CDR1 is MNHEY and CDR2 is SMNVEV (reference sequence). The V segment lost 6 bases and the J segment 2 bases; nucleotides outside the gene matches: 10. The CDR3 loop spans 15 amino acids.

There are many counts of this clonotype. Its ends do not fully match the called genes, so a read error is possible. This chain uses TRBV20-1 with TRBJ2-5; D is ambiguous. CDR3 length: 12 amino acids. Germline values: CDR1 DFQATT, CDR2 SNEGSKA (reference sequence). CDR3 nucleotide sequence: TGCAGTGCTAGAGTGGGTTCGGGTGGGCTTGACTTC. Translating it yields CSARVGSGGLDF.

This chain connects TRBV20-1 to TRBJ2-2; TRBD1 or TRBD2 may be the D gene (6 bases each). V was cut by 6 bases and J by 6 bases, with 20 bases left in between. The CDR3 consists of 15 residues. The V gene's germline CDR1 is DFQATT and CDR2 SNEGSKA (reference sequence). The CDR3 bases are TGCAGTGCATCATCGCGTCGGGGGCCCGCCGGGGAGCTGTTTTTT. It encodes CSASSRRGPAGELFF.

Ten or more counts support this clonotype. J is TRBJ1-4 and V is TRBV12-3 or TRBV12-4, with 7 bases fitting TRBD1. The CDR3 is 17 residues long. Unmatched junction bases numbered 10, after V lost 2 bases and J lost 4 bases. The CDR3 sequence: CASSLSQGGGLNEKLFF. The CDR3 nucleotides read TGTGCCAGCAGTTTATCCCAGGGGGGGGGTCTTAATGAAAAACTGTTTTTT.

Ten or more counts support this clonotype. The chain joins TRBV7-3 to TRBJ2-1, with D perhaps being TRBD1 or TRBD2 (6 bases each). Germline CDR1 reads SGHTA; CDR2 reads FQGTGA. This CDR3 is 16 amino acids long. V lost 5 bases, J lost 6 bases, and 20 bases lay in between. CDR3 coding DNA: TGTGCCAGCAGCCCAAGGGGGACTCGGGGGCGCAATGAGCAGTTCTTC. It is translated as CASSPRGTRGRNEQFF.

This clonotype occurred many times. The rearrangement links TRBV12-3 or TRBV12-4 to TRBJ2-7; D is ambiguous. V lost 2 bases, J lost 3 bases, and 11 bases lay in between. The CDR3 is made up of 14 amino acids. The CDR3 bases are TGTGCCAGCAGTTTAAGCCTGGGCATCTACGAGCAGTACTTC. It yields the protein CASSLSLGIYEQYF.

The chain carries TRBV7-2 and TRBJ1-6; a weak D match, TRBD1 (5 bases). This CDR3 spans 14 amino acids. Deletions cut 7 bases from V and 9 bases from J, with 16 bases between. Germline V lookup: CDR1 SGHTA, CDR2 FQGNSA. Here the CDR3 reads CASTQGHGISPLHF. The CDR3 DNA sequence: TGTGCCAGCACCCAGGGCCATGGGATTTCACCCCTCCACTTT.

On this clonotype itself: Just one base apart from a much larger clone, this may be a read error. Likely a read error: the CDR3 ends without its conserved phenylalanine or tryptophan. This chain links TRBV12-3 or TRBV12-4 with TRBJ1-2, with 7 nucleotides matching TRBD1. Trimming cost V 5 bases and J 4 bases; bases outside gene matches: 4. The CDR3 loop spans 13 amino acids. This CDR3 reads CASSATGIYGYTL. CDR3 bases: TGTGCCAGCAGTGCGACAGGGATCTATGGCTACACCCTC.

This clonotype was counted at least ten times. This sequence joins TRBV12-3 or TRBV12-4 and TRBJ2-3, with unresolved D. V was pared by 6 bases and J by 0 bases, with 13 bases between. The CDR3 is 15 amino acids. Here the CDR3 reads CASRPGGVSTDTQYF. In nucleotides, the CDR3 is TGTGCCAGCAGGCCCGGTGGGGTCAGCACAGATACGCAGTATTTT.

The gene calls are TRBV29-1 and TRBJ1-2; 8 nucleotides agree with TRBD1. With V trimmed by 3 bases and J by 4 bases, 4 bases remained unmatched. The germline CDR1 and CDR2 sequences are SQVTM and ANQGSEA. This CDR3 has 13 residues. The CDR3 reads CSVEPGGGYGYTF. In DNA, the CDR3 is TGCAGCGTTGAGCCAGGGGGCGGCTATGGCTACACCTTC.

Ten or more counts support this clonotype. The chain couples TRBV2 to TRBJ2-3, with 12 bases aligning to TRBD2. From germline, CDR1 is SNHLY and CDR2 FYNNEI. The CDR3 length is 17 residues. The ends lost 6 bases at V and 7 bases at J; junction bases unmatched: 14. The DNA of the CDR3 is TGTGCCAGCAGCCCACCCCTCGGACTAGCGGGGCTCAATACGCAGTATTTT. It is translated as CASSPPLGLAGLNTQYF.

The V and J genes are TRBV4-1 and TRBJ1-6; TRBD1 matches 7 bases. V trimming: 3 bases; J trimming: 10 bases; junction bases outside the gene matches: 18. Germline lookup yields CDR1 MGHRA and CDR2 YSYEKL. The CDR3 totals 18 residues. The CDR3 sequence: CASSHDHTNQGVRSPLHF. For the CDR3, the DNA is TGCGCCAGCAGCCACGATCACACGAACCAGGGGGTGAGGTCACCCCTCCACTTT.

This clonotype was detected many times. The V call is TRBV10-3, the J call TRBJ2-5; 12 bases agree with TRBD2. The V gene end was trimmed by 4 bases and the J gene end by 5 bases; junction bases not matched to a gene: 8. The CDR3 spans 16 residues. The germline V gene encodes CDR1 ENHRY and CDR2 SYGVKD. The CDR3 DNA follows: TGTGCCATCAGTGGAAAACTAGCGGGGGGACGTGAGACCCAGTACTTC. Its translation is CAISGKLAGGRETQYF.

The table lists this clonotype with a few counts. The chain couples TRBV10-3 to TRBJ2-6, with D hard to call. The V gene lost 3 bases and the J gene lost 0 bases, with 6 bases spanning the gap. Germline CDR1 ENHRY, CDR2 SYGVKD. CDR3 length equals 15 residues. This CDR3 reads CAISDQPSGANVLTF. The DNA for the CDR3 is TGTGCCATCAGTGATCAGCCCTCTGGGGCCAACGTCCTGACTTTC.

This clonotype was picked up many times. The V call is TRBV18, the J call TRBJ1-6, with TRBD1 matching over 11 bases. Trimming at V came to 3 bases and at J to 0 bases, leaving 10 bases not matched to a gene. The CDR3 covers 20 residues. CDR1 KGHSH and CDR2 LQKENI come from the germline V gene. CDR3 residues: CASSPILGQGDSSYNSPLHF. For the CDR3, the DNA is TGTGCCAGCTCACCCATTCTGGGACAGGGGGATAGCTCCTATAATTCACCCCTCCACTTT.

This clonotype has ten or more counts. The rearrangement uses TRBV29-1 and TRBJ2-7; D is uncertain. Per the germline V gene, CDR1 is SQVTM and CDR2 is ANQGSEA. Trimming took off 2 bases at V and 0 bases at J, with 8 bases between the two ends. The CDR3 contains 13 residues. The CDR3 region has the DNA TGCAGCGTTGAATCGACGGGCTCCTACGAGCAGTACTTC. Amino acid sequence: CSVESTGSYEQYF.

The rearrangement joins TRBV7-9 to TRBJ2-1; D is possibly TRBD1 (6 bases). The CDR3 is 15 amino acids. Trimming removed 5 bases from V and 4 bases from J, with 15 bases in between. Germline V CDR1 and CDR2: SEHNR, FQNEAQ (reference sequence). CDR3 DNA sequence: TGTGCCAGCAGCGGGGCCTCAGGGGCTTACAATGAGCAGTTCTTC. Amino acids: CASSGASGAYNEQFF.

This clonotype has at least ten counts. The chain carries TRBV20-1 and TRBJ1-1; D may be TRBD1 (6 bases). Germline CDR1 and CDR2: DFQATT and SNEGSKA (reference sequence). The V end lost 4 bases, the J end lost 4 bases, and 13 bases lay between the germline ends. This CDR3 region has 13 residues. The CDR3: CSAKDRYGTEAFF. CDR3 coding DNA: TGCAGTGCTAAAGACAGGTACGGCACTGAAGCTTTCTTT.

This chain connects TRBV5-4 to TRBJ1-6; D might be TRBD1 (5 bases). The germline V gene has CDR1 SGHNT and CDR2 YYREEE (reference sequence). Trimming cost V 0 bases and J 10 bases, with 14 bases left between them. The CDR3 spans 15 residues. The CDR3, as DNA: TGTGCCAGCAGCTTGGGGTTTTCGGGGGTATCACCCCTCCACTTT. It specifies CASSLGFSGVSPLHF.

This clonotype was picked up many times. The chain carries TRBV20-1 and TRBJ2-7; possible D gene TRBD1, 6 bases. The CDR3 is 16 residues long. The V end was cut by 0 bases, the J end by 0 bases, with 15 bases between. CDR1 is DFQATT, CDR2 SNEGSKA, per germline (reference sequence). In DNA form, the CDR3 reads TGCAGTGCTAGAGATAGGGGGACCTCTTTCTCCTACGAGCAGTACTTC. This sequence encodes CSARDRGTSFSYEQYF.

The gene calls are TRBV3-1 and TRBJ2-5; 8 bases map to TRBD1. There are 17 residues in the CDR3. V dropped 2 bases and J dropped 0; count of bases not matched to a gene: 8. Germline V gene sequence: CDR1 LGHDT, CDR2 YNNKEL (reference sequence). Here the CDR3 reads CASSQRDRGLYQETQYF. The DNA of the CDR3 is TGTGCCAGCAGCCAAAGAGACAGGGGTTTGTACCAAGAGACCCAGTACTTC.

This clonotype was picked up many times. A much larger clone lies a single base off, so this may be a read error. The rearrangement joins TRBV30 to TRBJ2-2; D is undetermined. Germline assignment: CDR1 GTSNPN and CDR2 SVGIG (reference sequence). CDR3 length equals 11 residues. V lost 5 bases, J lost 9 bases, and 10 bases lay in between. The CDR3 reads CAWQEIRELFF. Written as DNA, the CDR3 is TGTGCCTGGCAAGAAATTCGGGAGCTGTTTTTT.

This clonotype has at least ten counts. V and J are TRBV12-3 or TRBV12-4 and TRBJ1-1, with 7 bases identical to TRBD1. CDR3 length: 14 residues. Losses at the gene ends were 2 bases for V and 1 base for J; bases not matched to a gene: 1. The CDR3, as DNA: TGTGCCAGCAGTTTATACAGGGGGAACACTGAAGCTTTCTTT. Its protein product is CASSLYRGNTEAFF.

Details on this clonotype: One base away lies a much larger clone, so this may be a sequencing read error. The chain combines TRBV6-1 with TRBJ1-2, with a possible D match to TRBD1 (5 bases). The V end was cut by 0 bases, the J end by 8 bases, with 10 bases between. Germline V gene sequence: CDR1 MNHNS, CDR2 SASEGT. The CDR3 extends over 13 amino acids. CDR3 DNA sequence: TGTGCCAGCAGTGAAGCGGCAGGGATCGGCTACACCTTC. It encodes CASSEAAGIGYTF.

In this sample, this clonotype turned up many times. The chain combines TRBV20-1 with TRBJ2-5, with D perhaps TRBD1 (6 bases). V was pared by 6 bases and J by 5 bases, with 19 bases between. The length of the CDR3 is 14 residues. The germline CDR1 and CDR2 sequences are DFQATT and SNEGSKA (reference sequence). CDR3 in DNA: TGCAGTGCGCTCAGGGGCCGGCTAGGGGAGACCCAGTACTTC. Translating it yields CSALRGRLGETQYF.

This clonotype was seen many times. This chain connects TRBV28 to TRBJ2-7; D possibly corresponds to TRBD2 (6 bases). Germline CDR1 and CDR2: MDHEN and SYDVKM. Trimming shortened V by 7 bases and J by 4 bases, and 14 bases separated the two germline ends. CDR3 size: 13 residues. CDR3: CASTEGTRYEQYF. In DNA form, the CDR3 reads TGTGCCAGCACCGAAGGGACTCGGTACGAGCAGTACTTC.